This TCR beta chain was observed in a study of blood T cells in healthy people across ages. This clonotype was observed once. Its antigen is not identified. For the second PCR, which ran for roughly 6 to 12 cycles, a sample-barcoded 5' primer and a J-beta primer mix were used. Researchers report that a template-switch adaptor with 12 random nucleotides tagged each cDNA molecule. TCRdb fed the 5' RACE reads into MiXCR, producing one record per CDR3 protein. The sample consists of some 790,000 distinct CDR3 sequences, less than 35% of them appearing once. V gave up 8 bases and J gave up 8 bases, with 16 bases separating them. The CDR3 runs to 12 residues. From germline, CDR1 is SQVTM and CDR2 ANQGSEA. Study-wide points: Unsorted PBMCs blocked a conclusive comparison of naive and antigen-experienced cells.

This receptor was identified in a woman at least 80 years old in good health. The material sequenced was blood. The chain is built from TRBV29-1 and TRBJ2-1; D is unresolved. The CDR3 sequence: CSFARVGYEQFF. DNA for the CDR3: TGCAGCTTTGCTCGGGTCGGCTATGAGCAGTTCTTC.